The rows below give T cell receptor beta chains drawn from one sample of a study of immune evolution from preneoplasia to lung adenocarcinoma. Profiling relied on immunoSEQ multiplex PCR, and the TCRdb table lists in-frame clones only, not all of them. In the table there are 8,000 or so clones, roughly 80% of which are singletons. Sequenced sample: FFPE minimally invasive lung adenocarcinoma tissue. The receptors come from a person aged 65 to 79 with lung adenocarcinoma. Both conserved end residues are part of each CDR3. Each record gives: V gene, CDR3 protein.

>TRBV19
CASSMGTSGMIGELFF
>TRBV5-6
CASSLYPVNTGELFF
>TRBV7-3
CASSPGGISPLHF
>TRBV10-3
CAISEPGRAGRRTEAFF
>TRBV27
CASSFRTVNTEAFF
>TRBV10-2
CASKTDLSSYNEQFF
>TRBV7-7
CASSLGQGRGYEQYF
>TRBV14
CASSLQGGQREQFF
>TRBV29-1
CSAKTTGGETQYF
>TRBV6-6
CASSYGGASARQYF
>TRBV7-2
CASSFSGGLGGGELFF
>TRBV30
CAWSTAGVGNNYGYTF
>TRBV19
CASGRGGLAGELFF
>TRBV4-1
CASSLSFRDREAQGAFF
>TRBV23-1
CASTSGDNSYEQYF
>TRBV6-5
CASRGHLNTEAFF
>TRBV19
CASTKTSGQETQYF
>TRBV7-6
CASSLGPGGPSGNEQFF
>TRBV18
CASSPDQGHYEQYF
>TRBV5-1
CASSLGLAGGETQYF
>TRBV18
CASSKEPGPPENEQYF
>TRBV20-1
CSVLSTDTQYF
>TRBV5-1
CASSLDAERQYF
>TRBV5-6
CASSLLGGEVHEQYF
>TRBV6-5
CASSYSGTIYGYTF
>TRBV7-2
CASSLDRRGGYTF
>TRBV10-3
CAIRFGGSDTEAFF
>TRBV6-6
CASRPETGGYEQYF
>TRBV5-4
CASSSAAGGSKVSPLHF
>TRBV4-1
CASSRISARDSGNTIYF
>TRBV1
CTSSPFRAHPGNTIYF
>TRBV18
CASSPDYTF
>TRBV28
CASSVGGRGEAFF
>TRBV30
CAWGPGLAEEQYF
>TRBV5-6
CASRPGTGGEQYF
>TRBV5-4
CASSRDPSSGANVLTF
>TRBV5-1
CASSLVQGYNEQFF
>TRBV6-1
CASSEAGRSPLHF
>TRBV14
CASSQFLSYNEQFF
>TRBV18
CASSLYPPGTSEETQYF
>TRBV7-7
CASSLGNQETQYF
>TRBV30
CAWSAAGGMSNQPQHF
>TRBV27
CASSLGPSYNEQFF
>TRBV6-1
CASSEQAQETQYF
>TRBV27
CATWGAGLYEQFF
>TRBV21-1
CASSKGGRNTGELFF
>TRBV6-5
CASNSGAGVKNGYTF
>TRBV27
CASSPEPYNEQFF
>TRBV5-1
CASSLRGRVEPGELFF
>TRBV29-1
CSVEGGNEQYF
>TRBV7-9
CASSLNNENSPLHF
>TRBV5-6
CASSLGAQPQHF
>TRBV9
CASSAPGGSDTQYF
>TRBV7-3
CASSLGQTYQETQYF
>TRBV7-9
CASSLTSGGAGETQYF